These 15 T cell receptor beta chains originate from one sample sequenced in a study of control samples from healthy donors and cancer patients (TCRdb year 2020). The library was obtained by the immunoSEQ multiplex PCR assay. Imported from immuneACCESS, the table was reduced by TCRdb to in-frame sequences with V and J called. These copies leave out some clones; in studies compared against another copy, an unresolved V gene accounts for under half, and the cause of the remainder is not known. The sample records about 130,000 clones, about 88% of which are singletons. 3.2% of the sample is held by the ten biggest clonotypes. Sequencing input: blood. These TCRs come from a man in his fifties or sixties in good health.

The rearrangement links TRBV7-2 to TRBJ2-5; no reliable D call. The ends were cut back, 3 bases at V and 5 bases at J, with 4 bases in the middle. Germline V lookup: CDR1 SGHTA, CDR2 FQGNSA. The CDR3 contains 11 residues. CDR3 bases: TGTGCCAGCAGCTTTGGGGAGACCCAGTACTTC. Protein sequence: CASSFGETQYF.

The chain joins TRBV6-5 to TRBJ2-7; 9 bases align to TRBD1. Germline V gene data show CDR1 as MNHEY and CDR2 as SVGAGI. The length of the CDR3 is 13 residues. Losses at the gene ends were 10 bases for V and 0 bases for J; bases not matched to a gene: 4. The CDR3 region has the DNA TGTGCCACCGGACAGGGGCACTCCTACGAGCAGTACTTC. Translation: CATGQGHSYEQYF.

The V gene is TRBV7-3, the J gene TRBJ2-2, with D possibly called TRBD1 or TRBD2 (5 bases each). The CDR3 is made up of 16 amino acids. V was clipped by 1 base and J by 4 bases, with 13 bases between them. Germline V gene lookup returns CDR1 SGHTA and CDR2 FQGTGA. CDR3 sequence: CASSLRTGQGTGELFF. In DNA, the CDR3 is TGTGCCAGCAGCTTAAGAACGGGGCAGGGCACCGGGGAGCTGTTTTTT.

V usage is TRBV7-9 and J usage is TRBJ1-1; D remains unclear. CDR3 size: 13 residues. The ends were cut back, 5 bases at V and 2 bases at J, with 9 bases in the middle. In germline, CDR1 is SEHNR, CDR2 FQNEAQ (reference sequence). The CDR3 region is CASSVQLNTEAFF. The DNA of the CDR3 is TGTGCCAGCAGCGTCCAGCTAAACACTGAAGCTTTCTTT.

The rearrangement links TRBV28 to TRBJ1-5, with D unresolved. CDR1 is MDHEN and CDR2 is SYDVKM in the germline V gene. The CDR3 runs 14 residues. V was trimmed by 6 bases and J by 0 bases, leaving 9 bases between them. CDR3 in amino acids: CASSPASSNQPQHF. The CDR3 DNA reads as TGTGCCAGCAGCCCAGCCTCTAGCAATCAGCCCCAGCATTTT.

The V gene is TRBV12-5, the J gene TRBJ2-7, with TRBD1 identical over 8 bases. V shed 0 bases, J shed 3 bases, and the junction held 4 bases outside the gene matches. The CDR3 sequence is 15 residues long. Germline V gives CDR1 LGHNT, CDR2 FRNRAP. This CDR3 is CASGLVPTGDYEQYF. The DNA for the CDR3 is TGTGCTAGTGGTTTGGTCCCGACAGGGGACTACGAGCAGTACTTC.

J is TRBJ1-4 and V is TRBV15; TRBD1 matches 7 bases. CDR1 and CDR2 from the germline V gene are LNHNV and YYDKDF (reference sequence). This CDR3 is built from 15 residues. V lost 1 base and J lost 8; bases outside the gene matches: 7. The CDR3: CATSRGGQTGEKLFF. The DNA of the CDR3 is TGTGCCACCAGCAGAGGAGGACAGACAGGGGAAAAACTGTTTTTT.

The chain has TRBV12-3 or TRBV12-4 and TRBJ2-7; D gene uncertain. The CDR3 loop spans 13 amino acids. Trimming took off 4 bases at V and 6 bases at J, with 13 bases between the two ends. CDR3 in DNA: TGTGCCAGCAGTTCAGTCCCCGGTCGCGAGCAGTACTTC. Amino acids: CASSSVPGREQYF.

The chain joins TRBV10-1 to TRBJ2-3; D remains ambiguous. V lost 5 bases to trimming and J lost 5 bases, with 8 bases between them. The germline CDR1 and CDR2 sequences are WNHNN and SYGVQD (reference sequence). The CDR3 runs to 12 residues. CDR3 residues: CASSFSEDTQYF. Written as DNA, the CDR3 is TGCGCCAGCAGTTTCAGTGAAGATACGCAGTATTTT.

DNA for the CDR3: TGTGCCATCAGTGATGAGACAGAAACCACTTACGAGCAGTACTTC. Translated: CAISDETETTYEQYF. This chain connects TRBV10-3 to TRBJ2-7; a weak D match, TRBD1 (5 bases). Trimming took 3 bases from V and 4 from J, leaving 16 bases between them. There are 15 residues in the CDR3. Looked up from germline, CDR1 is ENHRY and CDR2 is SYGVKD.

The rearrangement links TRBV30 to TRBJ1-5; D remains unclear. CDR1 is GTSNPN and CDR2 is SVGIG in the germline V gene (reference sequence). This CDR3 spans 14 amino acids. V was cut by 1 base and J by 2 bases, with 9 bases left in between. The CDR3: CAWSGGLGNQPQHF. In DNA, the CDR3 is TGTGCCTGGAGTGGAGGGTTGGGCAATCAGCCCCAGCATTTT.

The chain recombines TRBV15 with TRBJ2-1; 15 bases are shared with TRBD2. Unmatched junction bases numbered 1, after V lost 1 base and J lost 0 bases. The CDR3 has 18 amino acids. Germline V CDR1 and CDR2: LNHNV, YYDKDF (reference sequence). CDR3 amino acids: CATSRGTSGGASYNEQFF. CDR3 DNA sequence: TGTGCCACCAGCAGAGGGACTAGCGGGGGGGCCTCCTACAATGAGCAGTTCTTC. The full variable domain, in which reference TRBV15 and TRBJ2-1 provide the parts outside the CDR3, is DAMVIQNPRYQVTQFGKPVTLSCSQTLNHNVMYWYQQKSSQAPKLLFHYYDKDFNNEADTPDNFQSRRPNTSFCFLDIRSPGLGDTAMYLCATSRGTSGGASYNEQFFGPGTRLTVL.

The V gene is TRBV5-6, the J gene TRBJ2-1; TRBD1 agrees at 7 bases. J was trimmed by 14 bases and V by 3 bases; bases with no gene match: 8. Per the germline V gene, CDR1 is SGHDT and CDR2 is YYEEEE. The CDR3 sequence is 12 residues long. The CDR3 nucleotides are TGTGCCAGCAGCTCTGGACAGGCAGCGAAGTTCTTC. As protein: CASSSGQAAKFF.

The rearrangement links TRBV19 to TRBJ1-5; 7 bases agree with TRBD1. Looked up from germline, CDR1 is LNHDA and CDR2 is SQIVND (reference sequence). This CDR3 has 21 amino acids. With V trimmed by 5 bases and J by 0 bases, 22 bases remained unmatched. The CDR3 reads CASSSRGRSGGGRFSNQPQHF. The CDR3 nucleotides are TGTGCCAGTAGTTCTAGGGGGAGATCAGGGGGAGGTCGCTTTAGCAATCAGCCCCAGCATTTT.

This chain links TRBV5-1 with TRBJ1-1, with TRBD1 matching over 9 bases. Germline lookup yields CDR1 SGHRS and CDR2 YFSETQ. CDR3 length: 15 residues. V dropped 5 bases and J dropped 3; count of bases not matched to a gene: 8. The chain's CDR3 is CASRQGAVFDTEAFF. The CDR3 region has the DNA TGCGCCAGCAGACAGGGGGCTGTCTTTGACACTGAAGCTTTCTTT.